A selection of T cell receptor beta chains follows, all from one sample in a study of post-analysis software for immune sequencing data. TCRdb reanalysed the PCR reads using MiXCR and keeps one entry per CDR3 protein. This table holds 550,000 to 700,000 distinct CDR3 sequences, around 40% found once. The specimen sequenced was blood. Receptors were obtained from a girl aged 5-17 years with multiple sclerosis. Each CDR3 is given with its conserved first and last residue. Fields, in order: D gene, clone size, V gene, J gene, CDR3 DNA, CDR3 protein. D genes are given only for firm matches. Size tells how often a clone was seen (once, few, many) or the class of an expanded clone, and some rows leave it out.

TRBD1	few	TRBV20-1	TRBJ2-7	TGCAGTGCTTCCTGGACAGGGGGGTCCTACGAGCAGTACTTC	CSASWTGGSYEQYF
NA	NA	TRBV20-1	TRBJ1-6	TGCAGTGCTAGAGATTTGGCAGGGCACTCACCCCCCCACTTT	CSARDLAGHSPPHF
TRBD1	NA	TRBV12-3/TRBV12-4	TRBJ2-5	TGTGCCAGCATGACAGGGGGCGGAGAGACCCAGTACTTC	CASMTGGGETQYF
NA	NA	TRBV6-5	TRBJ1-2	TGTGCCAGCAAAGCGGGACTTGTTAACTATGGCTACACCTTC	CASKAGLVNYGYTF
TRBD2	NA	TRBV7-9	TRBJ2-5	TGTGCCAGCAGCGAGGGACTAGCGGGAGTGAAGACCCAGTACTTC	CASSEGLAGVKTQYF
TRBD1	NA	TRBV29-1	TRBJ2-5	TGCAGCGTTTACAGGGGAGAAGAGACCCAGTACTTC	CSVYRGEETQYF
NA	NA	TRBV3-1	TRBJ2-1	TGTGCCAGCCACAGTAGAGGCAATGAGCAGTTCTTC	CASHSRGNEQFF
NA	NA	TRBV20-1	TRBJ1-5	TGCAGTGCCCGCCCCGGGGCAGGGGATCAGCCCCAGCATTTT	CSARPGAGDQPQHF
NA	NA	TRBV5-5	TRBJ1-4	TGTGCCAGCAGCTTCTCCGGGGGCCTTAGTCTCCGAAAACTGTTTTTT	CASSFSGGLSLRKLFF
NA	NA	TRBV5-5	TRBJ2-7	TGTGCCAGCAGCACCCGGGAGCAGGGCGAGCAGTACTTC	CASSTREQGEQYF
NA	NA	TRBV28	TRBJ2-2	TGTGCCAGCAGTTTAGACAAGACCCAACAAAGTGGGGAGCTGTTTTTT	CASSLDKTQQSGELFF
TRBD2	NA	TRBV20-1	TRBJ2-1	TGCAGTGCTAGTGGACCTAGCGGGGGCCACAGCTCCTACAATGAGCAGTTCTTC	CSASGPSGGHSSYNEQFF
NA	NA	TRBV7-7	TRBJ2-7	TGTGCTAGCAGCTTAGGGAGACTAGTAATTCAAGATACCCAGTACTTC	CASSLGRLVIQDTQYF
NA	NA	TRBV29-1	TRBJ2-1	TGCAGCGTTGGCCCGGACACGTACAATGAGCAGTTCTTC	CSVGPDTYNEQFF
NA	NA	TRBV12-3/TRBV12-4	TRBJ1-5	TGTGCCAGCAGTTATGGGGGCGGCGGGGGCGGCAATCAGCCCCAGCATTTT	CASSYGGGGGGNQPQHF
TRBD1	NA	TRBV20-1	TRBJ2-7	TGCAGTGCTAGAGTAGGGACAGGGGGCAACGAGCAGTACTTC	CSARVGTGGNEQYF
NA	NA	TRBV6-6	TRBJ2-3	TGTGCCAGCAGTTACCTTAACACAGATACGCAGTATTTT	CASSYLNTDTQYF
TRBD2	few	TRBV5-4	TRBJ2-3	TGTGCCAGCAGCTTTCGGGGGGGGGCTGGCACAGATACGCAGTATTTT	CASSFRGGAGTDTQYF
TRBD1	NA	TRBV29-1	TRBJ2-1	TGCAGCGCTGACAGGGGAGACAATGGGCAGTTCTTC	CSADRGDNGQFF
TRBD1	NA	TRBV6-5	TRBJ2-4	TGTGCCAGCAGTAGTGACAGGGGGCGACCCAAAAACATTCAGTACTTC	CASSSDRGRPKNIQYF
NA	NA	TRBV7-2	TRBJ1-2	TGTGCCAGCAGCTTAGAATCGACCCGTCCCAACTATGGCTACACCTTC	CASSLESTRPNYGYTF
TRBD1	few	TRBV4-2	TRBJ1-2	TGTGCCAGCAGCCTTCCCGACAGGGAAGAGGGCTACACCTTC	CASSLPDREEGYTF
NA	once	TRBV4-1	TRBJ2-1	TGCGCCAGCAGCCGTCATACATGGGATGAGCAGTTCTTC	CASSRHTWDEQFF
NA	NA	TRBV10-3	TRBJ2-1	TGTGCCATCAAACGAGAAGCGGACTACAATGAGCAGTTCTTC	CAIKREADYNEQFF
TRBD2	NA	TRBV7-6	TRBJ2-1	TGTGCCAGCAGCTTCGGACTAGCCAATGAGCAGTTCTTC	CASSFGLANEQFF
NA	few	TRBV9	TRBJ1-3	TGTGCCAGCAGCGCGGCCAGGGTGTTTGAAAACACCATATATTTT	CASSAARVFENTIYF
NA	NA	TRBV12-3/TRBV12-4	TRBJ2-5	TGTGCCAGCAGTGAGAGGGGACCGGCGAAGACCCAGTACTTC	CASSERGPAKTQYF
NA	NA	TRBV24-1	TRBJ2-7	TGTGCCACCAGTGATTTATCGGGAAACGAGCAGTACTTC	CATSDLSGNEQYF
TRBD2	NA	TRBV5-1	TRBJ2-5	TGCGCCAGCAGCTTGGCCGGTCCGGGACTAGCGATTTCAGAGACCCAGTACTTC	CASSLAGPGLAISETQYF
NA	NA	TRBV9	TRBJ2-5	TGTGCCAGCAGCGTAGGCCAGATAGTGGAGACCCAGTACTTC	CASSVGQIVETQYF
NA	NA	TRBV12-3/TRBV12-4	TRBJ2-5	TGTGCCAGTACGGACGGTATAGGGGAGACCCAGTACTTC	CASTDGIGETQYF
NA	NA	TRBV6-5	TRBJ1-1	TGTGCCAGCAGCCGCCAACTGCACACTGAAGCTTTCTTT	CASSRQLHTEAFF
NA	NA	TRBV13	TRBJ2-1	TGTGCCAGCAGCCCCCACCAGTTCTACAATGAGCAGTTCTTC	CASSPHQFYNEQFF
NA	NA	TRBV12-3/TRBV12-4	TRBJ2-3	TGTGCCAGCAGTCGGTCCAGCGCAGATACGGAGTATTTT	CASSRSSADTEYF
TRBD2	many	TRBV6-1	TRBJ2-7	TGTGCCAGCAGTGAAGAGGCTAGCGGGAGCTACGAGCAGTACTTC	CASSEEASGSYEQYF
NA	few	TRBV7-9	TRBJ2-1	TGTGCCAGCACCATGGGAGTTCGGGGGTCCTACAATGAGCAGTTCTTC	CASTMGVRGSYNEQFF
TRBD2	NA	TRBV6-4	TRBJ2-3	TGTGCCAGCAGTGAGAGCGGGGGAAGTGGCACAGATACGCAGTATTTT	CASSESGGSGTDTQYF
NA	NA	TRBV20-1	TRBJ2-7	TGCAGTGCCAGCCACAGGGCGTTCACCTACGAGCAGTACTTC	CSASHRAFTYEQYF
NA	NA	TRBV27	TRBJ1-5	TGCGCCAGCAGTTTGATATTTGGGACCGATCAGCCCCAGCATTTT	CASSLIFGTDQPQHF
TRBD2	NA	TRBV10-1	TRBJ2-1	TGCGCCAGCAGGGCGGGAGAAATGGGTGAGCAGTTCTTC	CASRAGEMGEQFF
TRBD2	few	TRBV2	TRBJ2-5	TGTGCCAGCAGCGGGAGGGAACAGCCAGAGACCCAGTACTTC	CASSGREQPETQYF
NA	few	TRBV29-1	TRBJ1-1	TGCAGCGTTGTTTATAGAATGAACACTGAAGCTTTCTTT	CSVVYRMNTEAFF
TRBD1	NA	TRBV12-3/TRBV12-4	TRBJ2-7	TGTGCCAGCAGGGGACAGGGTTGGGACGAGCAGTACTTC	CASRGQGWDEQYF
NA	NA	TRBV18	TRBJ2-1	TGTGCCAGCTCACCTGCCGTGAGCTCCTACAATGAGCAGTTCTTC	CASSPAVSSYNEQFF
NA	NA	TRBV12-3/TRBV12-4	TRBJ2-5	TGTGCCAGCAGTTTTTACGGCCTCCAAGAGACCCAGTACTTC	CASSFYGLQETQYF
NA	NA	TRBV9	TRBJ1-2	TGTGCCAGCAGCCCCCTGGGGTTTTACACCTTC	CASSPLGFYTF
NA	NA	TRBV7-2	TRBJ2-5	TGTGCCGGCAGCTCCAATTTAGCGGAACAAGAGACCCAGTACTTC	CAGSSNLAEQETQYF
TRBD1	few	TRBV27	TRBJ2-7	TGTGCCAGCAAAGGGGACAGGGCCTACGAGCAGTACTTC	CASKGDRAYEQYF
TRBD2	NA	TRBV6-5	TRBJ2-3	TGTGCCAGCAGTATTGGGGCGGGAGGTACGCAGTATTTT	CASSIGAGGTQYF
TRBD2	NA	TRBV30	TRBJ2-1	TGTGCCTGGAGTCCCCGACTAGCGGGCACCTACAATGAGCAGTTCTTC	CAWSPRLAGTYNEQFF
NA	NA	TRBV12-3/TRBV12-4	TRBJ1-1	TGTGCCAGCAGTTTAGCGTTTAACACTGAAGCTTTCTTT	CASSLAFNTEAFF
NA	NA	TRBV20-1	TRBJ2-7	TGCAGTGCTAGAGGGGTTGCAGGGTGTGCCTACGAGCAGTACTTC	CSARGVAGCAYEQYF
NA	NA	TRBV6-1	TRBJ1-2	TGTGCCAGCACCGAGAGCAGGGGTTGGGGCTACACCTTC	CASTESRGWGYTF
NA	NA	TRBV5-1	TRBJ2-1	TGCGCCAGCAGCTTGGAAGGTTGCAGGTACAATGAGCAGTTCTTC	CASSLEGCRYNEQFF
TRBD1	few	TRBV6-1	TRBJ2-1	TGTGCCAGCAGACAGGGGATTCAAGGGTACAATGAGCAGTTCTTC	CASRQGIQGYNEQFF
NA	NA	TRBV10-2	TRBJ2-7	TGCGCCAGCAGTGAGTCGGGGATAGCCCAATCCTACGAGCAGTACTTC	CASSESGIAQSYEQYF
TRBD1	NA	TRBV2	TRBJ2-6	TGTACCAGCAGCTCCGGGACAGGGGGCCACCCTGGGGCCAACGTCCTGACTTTC	CTSSSGTGGHPGANVLTF